A selection of T cell receptor beta chains follows, all from one sample in a study of blood T cell repertoires in COVID-19. Profiled with immunoSEQ multiplex PCR; TCRdb holds only in-frame clones, not every one. The table lists under 65,000 clones, around nine tenths of them singletons. The specimen was peripheral blood. The receptor set was obtained from a woman aged 60-70 years with COVID-19, enrolled during active disease. Both conserved end residues are part of each CDR3. Each record gives: D gene, V gene, J gene, clone size, CDR3 DNA, CDR3 protein. The D gene is left open where the match is weak. Not all rows give a size; the values are once, few, many and, for expanded clones, a class.

d_call: TRBD2
v_call: TRBV12-3/TRBV12-4
j_call: TRBJ2-7
clone_size: once
cdr3_nt: TGTGCCAGCCAGGCTAGCGGATTCTACGAGCAGTACTTC
cdr3_aa: CASQASGFYEQYF

d_call: TRBD2
v_call: TRBV5-6
j_call: TRBJ2-1
clone_size: few
cdr3_nt: TGTGCCAGCAGCTTGTTGCCAGCGGGAGGCTCCTACAATGAGCAGTTCTTC
cdr3_aa: CASSLLPAGGSYNEQFF

d_call: TRBD2
v_call: TRBV19
j_call: TRBJ2-2
clone_size: .
cdr3_nt: TGTGCCAGTACCGCGAAGGGACTAGCGGGAGGGCTGTACACCGGGGAGCTGTTTTTT
cdr3_aa: CASTAKGLAGGLYTGELFF

d_call: .
v_call: TRBV20-1
j_call: TRBJ1-6
clone_size: few
cdr3_nt: TGCAGTGCTAGTTCTGTTCTCTCCTATAATTCACCCCTCCACTTT
cdr3_aa: CSASSVLSYNSPLHF

d_call: .
v_call: TRBV7-8
j_call: TRBJ2-1
clone_size: once
cdr3_nt: TGTGCCAGCAGCTCTAGGCCCGGCTCCTACAATGAGCAGTTCTTC
cdr3_aa: CASSSRPGSYNEQFF

d_call: .
v_call: TRBV21-1
j_call: TRBJ1-1
clone_size: .
cdr3_nt: TGTGCCAGCAGCGCCCGGGACAGGGGTTTCGGCACTGAAGCTTTCTTT
cdr3_aa: CASSARDRGFGTEAFF

d_call: TRBD2
v_call: TRBV28
j_call: TRBJ2-7
clone_size: once
cdr3_nt: TGTGCCAGCAGTTCGGGACTAGCAGTAGCCTACGAGCAGTACTTC
cdr3_aa: CASSSGLAVAYEQYF

d_call: .
v_call: TRBV11-2
j_call: TRBJ2-7
clone_size: .
cdr3_nt: TGTGCCAGCAGCTCCCAATGGGCAGAGCAGTACTTC
cdr3_aa: CASSSQWAEQYF

d_call: .
v_call: TRBV24-1
j_call: TRBJ1-1
clone_size: .
cdr3_nt: TGTGCCACCAGCTCCTCTACTGAAGCTTTCTTT
cdr3_aa: CATSSSTEAFF

d_call: .
v_call: TRBV30
j_call: TRBJ1-1
clone_size: .
cdr3_nt: TGTGCCTGGAGTCAAACACGGAACACTGAAGCTTTCTTT
cdr3_aa: CAWSQTRNTEAFF

d_call: TRBD1
v_call: TRBV29-1
j_call: TRBJ2-3
clone_size: .
cdr3_nt: TGCAGCGTTGACAGGGGACAGGGATTCGGGGATACGCAGTATTTT
cdr3_aa: CSVDRGQGFGDTQYF

d_call: .
v_call: TRBV14
j_call: TRBJ2-3
clone_size: .
cdr3_nt: TGTGCCAGCAGCCAAGCCGGTTATACGCAGTATTTT
cdr3_aa: CASSQAGYTQYF

d_call: TRBD1
v_call: TRBV6-2/TRBV6-3
j_call: TRBJ1-2
clone_size: .
cdr3_nt: TGTGCCAGCAGCGACAGGGCAGCCTATGGCTACACCTTC
cdr3_aa: CASSDRAAYGYTF

d_call: TRBD1
v_call: TRBV28
j_call: TRBJ1-2
clone_size: .
cdr3_nt: TGTGCCAGCAGTGGAAACAGGGGGCGCAACTATGGCTACACCTTC
cdr3_aa: CASSGNRGRNYGYTF

d_call: TRBD2
v_call: TRBV29-1
j_call: TRBJ2-1
clone_size: .
cdr3_nt: TGCAGCGTTGAGGGACTAGCGACTAAGGTAGCCTACAATGAGCAGTTCTTC
cdr3_aa: CSVEGLATKVAYNEQFF

d_call: .
v_call: TRBV29-1
j_call: TRBJ2-1
clone_size: once
cdr3_nt: TGCAGCGTTGAACGGCAGGGGGCGGGGGATGAGCAGTTCTTC
cdr3_aa: CSVERQGAGDEQFF

d_call: .
v_call: TRBV27
j_call: TRBJ2-7
clone_size: .
cdr3_nt: TGTGCCACCTCTCCAGGGGGGCCGAACTCCTACGAGCAGTACTTC
cdr3_aa: CATSPGGPNSYEQYF

d_call: TRBD2
v_call: TRBV2
j_call: TRBJ2-5
clone_size: .
cdr3_nt: TGTGCCAGCAGGGGGACTAGCGGCCTAGTGGCCCAGTACTTC
cdr3_aa: CASRGTSGLVAQYF

d_call: .
v_call: TRBV10-3
j_call: TRBJ2-3
clone_size: .
cdr3_nt: TGTGCCATCAGTGTTAGAACTGATACGCAGTATTTT
cdr3_aa: CAISVRTDTQYF

d_call: TRBD2
v_call: TRBV5-4
j_call: TRBJ2-1
clone_size: .
cdr3_nt: TGTGCCAGCAGCCCCTGGACTAGCGTCTATGAGCAGTTCTTC
cdr3_aa: CASSPWTSVYEQFF

d_call: .
v_call: TRBV11-2
j_call: TRBJ2-5
clone_size: .
cdr3_nt: TGTGCCAGCAGCTTAGGGGGGCAGCTACAAGAGACCCAGTACTTC
cdr3_aa: CASSLGGQLQETQYF

d_call: .
v_call: TRBV11-2
j_call: TRBJ2-1
clone_size: .
cdr3_nt: TGTGCCAGCAGCTTAGCGGCAGGCTCCTACAATGAGCAGTTCTTC
cdr3_aa: CASSLAAGSYNEQFF

d_call: TRBD2
v_call: TRBV19
j_call: TRBJ2-2
clone_size: few
cdr3_nt: TGTGCCAGTAGTATTATCGGGACTAGTAACACCGGGGAGCTGTTTTTT
cdr3_aa: CASSIIGTSNTGELFF

d_call: .
v_call: TRBV3-1/TRBV3-2
j_call: TRBJ1-1
clone_size: .
cdr3_nt: TGTGCCAGCAGCCAAGTGCGGGGCACGGGGGACACTGAAGCTTTCTTT
cdr3_aa: CASSQVRGTGDTEAFF

d_call: .
v_call: TRBV6-6
j_call: TRBJ2-3
clone_size: .
cdr3_nt: TGTGCCAGCACTAATAGGGGTACGCAGTATTTT
cdr3_aa: CASTNRGTQYF

d_call: .
v_call: TRBV20-1
j_call: TRBJ2-1
clone_size: .
cdr3_nt: TGCAGTGCTAGTAAGTCGAGCTCCTACAATGAGCAGTTCTTC
cdr3_aa: CSASKSSSYNEQFF

d_call: .
v_call: TRBV6-5
j_call: TRBJ2-3
clone_size: once
cdr3_nt: TGTGCCAGCAGCCGCGGGTACACAGATACGCAGTATTTT
cdr3_aa: CASSRGYTDTQYF

d_call: .
v_call: TRBV11-2
j_call: TRBJ2-7
clone_size: few
cdr3_nt: TGTGCCAGCAGCTTACTAGCGAGCTCCTACGAGCAGTACTTC
cdr3_aa: CASSLLASSYEQYF

d_call: .
v_call: TRBV7-8
j_call: TRBJ2-7
clone_size: .
cdr3_nt: TGTGCCAGCAGCTTAGTACTAGCTTACGAGCAGTACTTC
cdr3_aa: CASSLVLAYEQYF

d_call: .
v_call: TRBV7-9
j_call: TRBJ2-1
clone_size: .
cdr3_nt: TGTGCCAGCAGCGTTACAGTTGACAATGAGCAGTTCTTC
cdr3_aa: CASSVTVDNEQFF

d_call: TRBD2
v_call: TRBV11-2
j_call: TRBJ2-3
clone_size: .
cdr3_nt: TGTGCCAGCAGCCCAGGGACTAGCGGGCTCACAGATACGCAGTATTTT
cdr3_aa: CASSPGTSGLTDTQYF

d_call: .
v_call: TRBV28
j_call: TRBJ2-1
clone_size: .
cdr3_nt: TGTGCCAGCAGTTCTTTATCTCGACTCTCCTACAATGAGCAGTTCTTC
cdr3_aa: CASSSLSRLSYNEQFF

d_call: TRBD1
v_call: TRBV6-1
j_call: TRBJ2-7
clone_size: .
cdr3_nt: TGTGCCAGCAGTGATGCCCTCAGGACAGGGGGCCACGAGCAGTACTTC
cdr3_aa: CASSDALRTGGHEQYF

d_call: TRBD2
v_call: TRBV29-1
j_call: TRBJ2-5
clone_size: once
cdr3_nt: TGCAGCGTACGCCCAAGGGGACCTTGGGGAGCGGGCGGGAGTGAACAAGAGACCCAGTACTTC
cdr3_aa: CSVRPRGPWGAGGSEQETQYF

d_call: TRBD1
v_call: TRBV6-5
j_call: TRBJ2-3
clone_size: .
cdr3_nt: TGTGCCAGCAGTTACGGGACAGAAAACACAGATACGCAGTATTTT
cdr3_aa: CASSYGTENTDTQYF

d_call: TRBD2
v_call: TRBV7-2
j_call: TRBJ2-2
clone_size: .
cdr3_nt: TGTGCCAGCAGCTTAGCACTAGCGGGAGGACTGACCGGGGAGCTGTTTTTT
cdr3_aa: CASSLALAGGLTGELFF

d_call: TRBD2
v_call: TRBV10-3
j_call: TRBJ2-1
clone_size: .
cdr3_nt: TGTGCCATCAGTGAAAGCGGGAGCTCCTACAATGAGCAGTTCTTC
cdr3_aa: CAISESGSSYNEQFF

d_call: TRBD2
v_call: TRBV10-2
j_call: TRBJ2-1
clone_size: .
cdr3_nt: TGCGCCAGCAGACCCGGGACTAGCGGGAGTAGCTTCAATGAGCAGTTCTTC
cdr3_aa: CASRPGTSGSSFNEQFF

d_call: .
v_call: TRBV27
j_call: TRBJ2-7
clone_size: once
cdr3_nt: TGTGCCAGCAGTTTGAGAGAACGGGTATCCTACGAGCAGTACTTC
cdr3_aa: CASSLRERVSYEQYF

d_call: TRBD1
v_call: TRBV27
j_call: TRBJ2-1
clone_size: .
cdr3_nt: TGTGCCAGCACATCAGGGGGCAGCTCCTACAATGAGCAGTTCTTC
cdr3_aa: CASTSGGSSYNEQFF

d_call: .
v_call: TRBV5-1
j_call: TRBJ2-3
clone_size: .
cdr3_nt: TGCGCCAGCAGCCCGGGACTTCGGAGCACAGATACGCAGTATTTT
cdr3_aa: CASSPGLRSTDTQYF

d_call: .
v_call: TRBV30
j_call: TRBJ1-5
clone_size: .
cdr3_nt: TGTGCCTGGAGTGTAACAGCAATCAATCAGCCCCAGCATTTT
cdr3_aa: CAWSVTAINQPQHF

d_call: TRBD1
v_call: TRBV28
j_call: TRBJ1-1
clone_size: .
cdr3_nt: TGTGCCAGGCGGGACAGGGGTCTCACTGAAGCTTTCTTT
cdr3_aa: CARRDRGLTEAFF

d_call: TRBD1
v_call: TRBV7-8
j_call: TRBJ2-7
clone_size: few
cdr3_nt: TGTGCCAGCAGCTTGGGGCAGGGGGCCTACGAGCAGTACTTC
cdr3_aa: CASSLGQGAYEQYF

d_call: TRBD2
v_call: TRBV11-3
j_call: TRBJ2-1
clone_size: .
cdr3_nt: TGTGCCAGCAGCTTAGTTCGAGCGGGGAACAATGAGCAGTTCTTC
cdr3_aa: CASSLVRAGNNEQFF

d_call: TRBD2
v_call: TRBV4-1
j_call: TRBJ2-1
clone_size: once
cdr3_nt: TGCGCCAGCAGTACTAGCGACGCCTACAATGAGCAGTTCTTC
cdr3_aa: CASSTSDAYNEQFF

d_call: TRBD1
v_call: TRBV11-3
j_call: TRBJ2-2
clone_size: .
cdr3_nt: TGTGCCAGCAGCCCCGGGACAGGAGCCACCGGGGAGCTGTTTTTT
cdr3_aa: CASSPGTGATGELFF